These T cell receptor beta chains were read from a single sample in a study of shared clonotypes between healthy human individuals. The protocol was immunoSEQ multiplex PCR, while the TCRdb copy is restricted to in-frame clones and leaves out a portion. The sample contains 850,000 to 1,200,000 clones, about 74% of which appear only once. Sequenced: memory CD4+ T cells sorted from blood. The receptors come from a man aged 18 to 29 in good health. The CDR3 runs from the conserved cysteine through the conserved F or W. The D gene is left open where the match is weak. Clone sizes are given selectively: once, few, many, or a class where the clone is expanded.

CDR3: CASSESGRARRQYF
DNA: TGTGCCAGCAGTGAATCGGGCAGGGCACGGCGGCAGTACTTC
size: -
J: TRBJ2-7
V: TRBV2
D: -

CDR3: CASSPNRGANYGYTF
DNA: TGTGCCAGCAGCCCCAACCGGGGAGCTAACTATGGCTACACCTTC
size: few
J: TRBJ1-2
V: TRBV5-8
D: -

CDR3: CASSVEAGVTEAFF
DNA: TGCGCCAGCAGCGTGGAGGCAGGGGTCACTGAAGCTTTCTTT
size: -
J: TRBJ1-1
V: TRBV5-1
D: -

CDR3: CASSTRTPGGANVLTF
DNA: TGTGCCAGCAGCACCCGGACCCCCGGTGGGGCCAACGTCCTGACTTTC
size: -
J: TRBJ2-6
V: TRBV5-4
D: -

CDR3: CASSGVNIQYF
DNA: TGTGCCAGCAGTGGCGTTAACATTCAGTACTTC
size: -
J: TRBJ2-4
V: TRBV25-1
D: -

CDR3: CASSQDEFTGYEKLFF
DNA: TGCGCCAGCAGCCAAGATGAATTCACAGGGTATGAAAAACTGTTTTTT
size: -
J: TRBJ1-4
V: TRBV4-1
D: -

CDR3: CASSEAGAPRGEQFF
DNA: TGTGCCAGCAGTGAAGCAGGGGCTCCCAGAGGTGAGCAGTTCTTC
size: -
J: TRBJ2-1
V: TRBV2
D: -

CDR3: CASSVERKGTEAFF
DNA: TGTGCCAGCAGTGTCGAGAGGAAGGGCACTGAAGCTTTCTTT
size: few
J: TRBJ1-1
V: TRBV2
D: -

CDR3: CASSTRNEQYF
DNA: TGTGCCAGCAGTACTAGGAACGAGCAGTACTTC
size: -
J: TRBJ2-7
V: TRBV6-5
D: -

CDR3: CASSGASGGMNTGELFF
DNA: TGTGCCAGCAGTGGGGCTAGCGGGGGGATGAACACCGGGGAGCTGTTTTTT
size: -
J: TRBJ2-2
V: TRBV6-1
D: TRBD2

CDR3: CASSYLKWDTQYF
DNA: TGTGCCAGCAGTTACTTGAAATGGGATACGCAGTATTTT
size: -
J: TRBJ2-3
V: TRBV6-6
D: -

CDR3: CASSLGGSFTDTQYF
DNA: TGTGCCAGCAGCTTAGGGGGGTCGTTCACAGATACGCAGTATTTT
size: -
J: TRBJ2-3
V: TRBV7-9
D: -

CDR3: CASSPLSAGGENYGYTF
DNA: TGTGCCAGCTCACCACTCAGCGCAGGAGGAGAGAACTATGGCTACACCTTC
size: -
J: TRBJ1-2
V: TRBV18
D: -

CDR3: CAISATSYEQYF
DNA: TGTGCCATCAGTGCGACTAGCTACGAGCAGTACTTC
size: -
J: TRBJ2-7
V: TRBV10-3
D: -

CDR3: CSVRDSSYEQYF
DNA: TGCAGCGTGAGGGACTCCTCCTACGAGCAGTACTTC
size: -
J: TRBJ2-7
V: TRBV29-1
D: -

CDR3: CASSYAGAGTYNEQFF
DNA: TGTGCCAGCAGTTACGCGGGGGCCGGTACCTACAATGAGCAGTTCTTC
size: -
J: TRBJ2-1
V: TRBV6-5
D: -

CDR3: CAISDSEGKETQYF
DNA: TGTGCCATCAGTGACTCGGAGGGAAAAGAGACCCAGTACTTC
size: -
J: TRBJ2-5
V: TRBV10-3
D: -

CDR3: CASSPGDRGQRHSNQPQHF
DNA: TGTGCCAGCTCACCGGGCGACAGGGGGCAGCGCCATAGCAATCAGCCCCAGCATTTT
size: -
J: TRBJ1-5
V: TRBV18
D: TRBD1

CDR3: CASSEMGLASYNEQFF
DNA: TGTGCCAGCAGTGAAATGGGACTAGCCTCCTACAATGAGCAGTTCTTC
size: -
J: TRBJ2-1
V: TRBV6-1
D: TRBD2

CDR3: CATSSDSHNSNQPQHF
DNA: TGTGCCACCAGCTCCGACAGCCACAATAGCAATCAGCCCCAGCATTTT
size: -
J: TRBJ1-5
V: TRBV15
D: -

CDR3: CASPGSSYNEQFF
DNA: TGTGCCAGCCCGGGGAGCTCCTACAATGAGCAGTTCTTC
size: once
J: TRBJ2-1
V: TRBV6-1
D: -

CDR3: CASRQNYGYTF
DNA: TGTGCCAGCCGACAGAACTATGGCTACACCTTC
size: -
J: TRBJ1-2
V: TRBV6-1
D: -

CDR3: CASSLSTTNTGELFF
DNA: TGCGCCAGCAGCTTATCGACAACGAACACCGGGGAGCTGTTTTTT
size: -
J: TRBJ2-2
V: TRBV5-1
D: -

CDR3: CASSQEGGQANNEQFF
DNA: TGTGCCAGCAGCCAAGAAGGGGGGCAGGCTAACAATGAGCAGTTCTTC
size: few
J: TRBJ2-1
V: TRBV4-2
D: -

CDR3: CASSLVGSTYEGYTF
DNA: TGCGCCAGCAGCTTAGTGGGCTCGACCTATGAGGGCTACACCTTC
size: -
J: TRBJ1-2
V: TRBV4-1
D: -

CDR3: CASTRGLDSETQYF
DNA: TGTGCCAGCACGCGCGGACTAGACTCGGAGACCCAGTACTTC
size: -
J: TRBJ2-5
V: TRBV2
D: TRBD2

CDR3: CASSEVGPLFF
DNA: TGTGCCAGCAGTGAAGTAGGACCACTGTTTTTT
size: -
J: TRBJ2-2
V: TRBV6-1
D: -

CDR3: CASKEGTNYPPGNTEAFF
DNA: TGCGCCAGCAAGGAGGGAACGAACTACCCTCCTGGAAACACTGAAGCTTTCTTT
size: -
J: TRBJ1-1
V: TRBV5-1
D: -

CDR3: CASSYGGQGKGQPQHF
DNA: TGTGCCAGCAGTTACGGAGGACAGGGGAAGGGTCAGCCCCAGCATTTT
size: -
J: TRBJ1-5
V: TRBV6-6
D: TRBD1

CDR3: CAWSAGQGAQETQYF
DNA: TGTGCCTGGAGTGCCGGACAGGGGGCTCAAGAGACCCAGTACTTC
size: -
J: TRBJ2-5
V: TRBV30
D: TRBD1

CDR3: CASSPQRESGEQYF
DNA: TGTGCCAGCTCACCACAGCGGGAGTCTGGCGAGCAGTACTTC
size: -
J: TRBJ2-7
V: TRBV18
D: TRBD2

CDR3: CASSESGGYGYTF
DNA: TGCGCCAGCAGCGAATCAGGGGGATATGGCTACACCTTC
size: -
J: TRBJ1-2
V: TRBV10-1
D: TRBD1

CDR3: CASKRSSGFTDTQYF
DNA: TGTGCCAGCAAGCGATCTAGCGGTTTCACAGATACGCAGTATTTT
size: once
J: TRBJ2-3
V: TRBV2
D: TRBD2

CDR3: CASTHGEKRNSPLHF
DNA: TGTGCCAGCACCCATGGGGAGAAGCGTAATTCACCCCTCCACTTT
size: few
J: TRBJ1-6
V: TRBV5-6
D: -

CDR3: CASSLDRASYEQYF
DNA: TGTGCCAGCAGCCTAGACAGGGCATCCTACGAGCAGTACTTC
size: once
J: TRBJ2-7
V: TRBV5-4
D: TRBD1

CDR3: CASSKPGTPYEQYF
DNA: TGTGCCAGCAGCAAGCCCGGGACACCCTACGAGCAGTACTTC
size: few
J: TRBJ2-7
V: TRBV7-2
D: -

CDR3: CASSPRTGRDTGELFF
DNA: TGTGCCAGCAGCCCTCGGACAGGGCGCGACACCGGGGAGCTGTTTTTT
size: -
J: TRBJ2-2
V: TRBV9
D: TRBD1

CDR3: CASRIPGQKETQYF
DNA: TGTGCCAGCAGGATCCCTGGGCAGAAAGAGACCCAGTACTTC
size: few
J: TRBJ2-5
V: TRBV28
D: -

CDR3: CASSSTVAGGGETQYF
DNA: TGCGCCAGCAGCTCCACTGTAGCGGGAGGTGGGGAGACCCAGTACTTC
size: once
J: TRBJ2-5
V: TRBV5-1
D: TRBD2

CDR3: CASSVFEQYF
DNA: TGTGCCAGCAGCGTATTTGAGCAGTACTTC
size: -
J: TRBJ2-7
V: TRBV2
D: -

CDR3: CASSPGLAEADTQYF
DNA: TGTGCCAGCAGCCCCGGACTAGCGGAGGCGGATACGCAGTATTTT
size: -
J: TRBJ2-3
V: TRBV7-2
D: TRBD2

CDR3: CASSSRTGMGSYNEQFF
DNA: TGTGCCAGCAGCTCTAGGACAGGAATGGGCTCCTACAATGAGCAGTTCTTC
size: -
J: TRBJ2-1
V: TRBV28
D: TRBD1

CDR3: CASSSLLGPIAKNIQYF
DNA: TGTGCCAGCAGCTCCCTCCTAGGGCCGATAGCCAAAAACATTCAGTACTTC
size: -
J: TRBJ2-4
V: TRBV11-2
D: -